This T cell receptor (beta chain) was retrieved from a study of a mutant IDH1 vaccine in newly diagnosed glioma. Across the study: Either 4-6 weeks after radiotherapy alone or alongside temozolomide, vaccination was begun.

Generated by immunoSEQ multiplex PCR, the TCRdb table keeps only in-frame clones and is missing some. This table holds about 60,000 clones, around 86% found once. Worth noting for this clone: The antigen is undetermined.

The germline V gene encodes CDR1 LNHNV and CDR2 YYDKDF (reference sequence). The length of the CDR3 is 16 residues. V gave up 1 base and J gave up 6 bases; unmatched junction bases: 11. Time point described: week 47, end of study. Each dose delivered 300 ug of mutant IDH1 20-mer peptide subcutaneously with imiquimod. The study enrolled donors with new WHO grade 3 or 4 IDH1-mutant, ATRX-lost astrocytomas. The sequence derives from a woman aged 45-59 years with glioma. The starting material was PBMCs, obtained from a glioma patient whose treatment included an IDH1 peptide vaccine. The V and J genes are TRBV15 and TRBJ2-7; 8 nucleotides align to TRBD2. This chain's CDR3 is CATSRGWGGGIGEQYF. Written as DNA, the CDR3 is TGTGCCACCAGCAGAGGCTGGGGCGGGGGGATCGGCGAGCAGTACTTC.